The T cell receptor (beta chain) under discussion was sequenced for a study of blood T cells in healthy people across ages. The V gene's germline CDR1 is DFQATT and CDR2 SNEGSKA (reference sequence). The CDR3 is 10 amino acids. A few counts support this clonotype. For the second PCR, which ran for about 6 to 11 cycles, a sample-barcoded 5' primer and a J-beta primer mix were used. MiXCR was run by TCRdb on the 5' RACE reads, yielding one entry per CDR3 protein. The repertoire holds 800,000 to 1,300,000 distinct CDR3 sequences, with approximately 26% as singletons. This sample was also put to use in a study of T cells of mothers and their children. That source adds: Clones that were microchimeric and persistent were not detected among T cells.

The V gene is TRBV20-1, the J gene TRBJ1-2; 7 bases align to TRBD1. Sample: blood. The receptor's source is a girl aged 2 to 9 in good health. The CDR3 protein is CSGTGVGYTF. CDR3 coding DNA: TGCAGCGGCACAGGGGTGGGCTACACCTTC.